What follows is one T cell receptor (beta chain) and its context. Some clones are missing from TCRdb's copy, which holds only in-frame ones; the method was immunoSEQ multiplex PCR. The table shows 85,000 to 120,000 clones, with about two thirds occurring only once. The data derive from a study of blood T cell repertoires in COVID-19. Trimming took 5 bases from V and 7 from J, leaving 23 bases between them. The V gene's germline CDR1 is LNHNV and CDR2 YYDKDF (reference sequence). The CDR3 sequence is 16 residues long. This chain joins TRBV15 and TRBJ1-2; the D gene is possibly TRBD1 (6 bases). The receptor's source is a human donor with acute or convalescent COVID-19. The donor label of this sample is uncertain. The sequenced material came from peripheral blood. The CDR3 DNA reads TGTGCCACCAGCCTCCCGAGTGGGGGGGGGCTCCGTGGCTACACCTTC. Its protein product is CATSLPSGGGLRGYTF.